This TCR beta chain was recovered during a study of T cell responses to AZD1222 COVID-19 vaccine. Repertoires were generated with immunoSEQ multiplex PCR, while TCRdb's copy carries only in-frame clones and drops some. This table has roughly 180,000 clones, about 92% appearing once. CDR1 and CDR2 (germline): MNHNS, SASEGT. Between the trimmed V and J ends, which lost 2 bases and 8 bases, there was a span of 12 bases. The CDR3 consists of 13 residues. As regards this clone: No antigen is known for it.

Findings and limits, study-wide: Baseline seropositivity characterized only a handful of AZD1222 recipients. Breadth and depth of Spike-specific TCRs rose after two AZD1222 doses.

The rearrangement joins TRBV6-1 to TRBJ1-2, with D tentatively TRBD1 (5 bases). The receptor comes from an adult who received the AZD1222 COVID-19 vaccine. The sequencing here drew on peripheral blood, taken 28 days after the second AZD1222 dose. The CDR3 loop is CASSEQGLRGYTF. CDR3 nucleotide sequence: TGTGCCAGCAGTGAACAGGGCCTGAGGGGCTACACCTTC.